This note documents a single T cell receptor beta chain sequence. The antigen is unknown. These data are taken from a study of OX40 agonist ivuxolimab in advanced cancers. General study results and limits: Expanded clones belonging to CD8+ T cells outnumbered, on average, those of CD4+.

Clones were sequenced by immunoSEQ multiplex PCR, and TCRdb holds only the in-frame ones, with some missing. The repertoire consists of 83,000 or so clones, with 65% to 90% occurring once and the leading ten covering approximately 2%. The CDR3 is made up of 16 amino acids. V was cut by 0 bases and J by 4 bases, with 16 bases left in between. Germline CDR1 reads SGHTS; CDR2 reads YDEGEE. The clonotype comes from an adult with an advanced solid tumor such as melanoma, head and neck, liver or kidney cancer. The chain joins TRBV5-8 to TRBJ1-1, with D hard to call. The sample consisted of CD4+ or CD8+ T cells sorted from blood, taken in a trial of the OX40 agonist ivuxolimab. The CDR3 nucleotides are TGTGCCAGCAGCTTGGGGTGGGCCTCCACGGGCACTGAAGCTTTCTTT. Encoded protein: CASSLGWASTGTEAFF.